A selection of T cell receptor beta chains follows, all from one sample in a study of cytomegalovirus exposure and HLA in healthy donors. Profiled with immunoSEQ multiplex PCR; TCRdb holds only in-frame clones, not every one. This table holds roughly 100,000 clones, under 85% found once. Sequencing was done on a sample of PBMCs. All receptors derive from a woman between 40 and 55 years old in good health and CMV-seropositive. Both conserved end residues are part of each CDR3. The D gene is left open where the match is weak. Rows may omit the clone size; those that give it use once, few, many or a size class.

>few|TRBD1|TRBV4-2|TRBJ1-5
CASSQDRDSGIPQHF
>-|-|TRBV7-2|TRBJ1-5
CASTRGSNQPQHF
>-|-|TRBV5-4|TRBJ1-1
CASNSGGAKDTEAFF
>-|TRBD2|TRBV5-1|TRBJ2-1
CASSHPLLAGGGYNEQFF
>-|-|TRBV10-3|TRBJ1-1
CAISQGLTEAFF
>-|-|TRBV7-2|TRBJ1-2
CASSLVIHTPGYTF
>-|TRBD1|TRBV18|TRBJ1-6
CASSLGQGDNSPLHF
>few|-|TRBV27|TRBJ1-2
CASSPPPGGASFPSNYGYTF
>-|TRBD2|TRBV4-1|TRBJ2-2
CASSPGLGANTGELFF
>-|-|TRBV5-4|TRBJ1-2
CASSLLTSGGYTF
>-|-|TRBV7-3|TRBJ2-6
CASSPSSGANVLTF
>-|-|TRBV6-1|TRBJ1-2
CASSITLRGNYGYTF
>-|TRBD2|TRBV5-1|TRBJ2-2
CASSHRGGSNTGELFF
>-|TRBD2|TRBV7-9|TRBJ2-1
CASTPWGLAGGPEQFF
>-|TRBD2|TRBV2|TRBJ2-1
CASRGTSGRAVYNEQFF
>-|-|TRBV11-3|TRBJ1-4
CASSRDRLKALFF
>-|TRBD1|TRBV29-1|TRBJ2-7
CSVELAPTGGTFYEQYF
>-|-|TRBV11-2|TRBJ2-1
CASSLDRVNEQFF
>-|TRBD1|TRBV11-2|TRBJ2-3
CASSLAAGTASDTQYF
>once|-|TRBV4-2|TRBJ2-1
CASSQGGLVYNEQFF
>-|-|TRBV13|TRBJ2-2
CASSRQVKSLTGELFF
>few|-|TRBV19|TRBJ2-2
CASGAYTGELFF
>-|TRBD2|TRBV19|TRBJ2-5
CASSPLAGVETQYF
>once|-|TRBV28|TRBJ2-5
CASSLYGGRETQYF
>-|TRBD1|TRBV9|TRBJ2-3
CASSGRRGISTDTQYF
>-|-|TRBV4-3|TRBJ2-1
CASSQDNLGGPPYNEQFF
>-|-|TRBV7-9|TRBJ1-5
CASSLLGSSNRPQHF
>-|-|TRBV6-5|TRBJ1-2
CASSYRGYGYTF
>-|-|TRBV7-2|TRBJ1-2
CASSFRDGGYTF
>-|-|TRBV7-8|TRBJ1-2
CTSSLARDYGYTF
>-|-|TRBV4-3|TRBJ2-5
CASSLDPSGQETQYF
>-|-|TRBV1|TRBJ2-1
CTSSQVWTSGAKGNEQFF
>once|TRBD1|TRBV6-6|TRBJ1-2
CASSYRDRGREGYTF
>-|-|TRBV27|TRBJ2-3
CASSLSGTIWRGGLADTQYF
>-|-|TRBV25-1|TRBJ1-5
CASSEGSQPQHF
>-|-|TRBV14|TRBJ1-1
CASSQQQNTEAFF
>-|TRBD1|TRBV6-5|TRBJ2-3
CASSPTGGGTDTQYF
>-|TRBD2|TRBV4-3|TRBJ2-1
CASSPRGQTSGNNEQFF
>-|-|TRBV7-9|TRBJ1-2
CASSLKGGSGYTF
>-|TRBD1|TRBV28|TRBJ1-2
CASSSGGTGYTF
>-|TRBD1|TRBV7-9|TRBJ2-2
CASSRTGNTGELFF
>few|TRBD2|TRBV19|TRBJ2-1
CASSIFRRLAVTNEQFF
>once|-|TRBV5-4|TRBJ1-2
CASSLGASNYGYTF
>-|-|TRBV6-1|TRBJ2-5
CASSDRQQETQYF
>once|-|TRBV7-9|TRBJ1-4
CSSSEVQEKLFF
>-|-|TRBV7-2|TRBJ2-1
CASSSPGSRLNNEQFF
>-|TRBD1|TRBV4-3|TRBJ2-1
CASSQTRDRGIYNEQFF
>-|TRBD1|TRBV4-3|TRBJ1-6
CASSHVVRTGYSPLHF
>-|-|TRBV19|TRBJ2-6
CASSIQARAGANVLTF